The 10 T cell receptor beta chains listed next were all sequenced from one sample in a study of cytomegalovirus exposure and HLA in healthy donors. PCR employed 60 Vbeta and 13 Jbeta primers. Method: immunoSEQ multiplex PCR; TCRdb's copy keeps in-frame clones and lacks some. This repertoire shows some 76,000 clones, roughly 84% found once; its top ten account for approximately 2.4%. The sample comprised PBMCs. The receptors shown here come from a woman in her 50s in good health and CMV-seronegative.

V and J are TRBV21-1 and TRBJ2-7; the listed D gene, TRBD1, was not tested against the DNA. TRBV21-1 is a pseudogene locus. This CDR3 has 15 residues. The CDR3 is CASSRPGQGAGEQYF. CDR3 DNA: TGTGCCAGCAGCAGACCGGGACAGGGGGCAGGAGAGCAGTACTTC.

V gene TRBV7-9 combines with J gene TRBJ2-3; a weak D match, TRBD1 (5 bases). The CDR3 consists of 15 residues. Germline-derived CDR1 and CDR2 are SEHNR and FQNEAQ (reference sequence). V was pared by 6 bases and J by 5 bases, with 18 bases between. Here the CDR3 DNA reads TGTGCCAGCAGATCTGGACCAGGGTGGGGAGATACGCAGTATTTT. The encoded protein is CASRSGPGWGDTQYF.

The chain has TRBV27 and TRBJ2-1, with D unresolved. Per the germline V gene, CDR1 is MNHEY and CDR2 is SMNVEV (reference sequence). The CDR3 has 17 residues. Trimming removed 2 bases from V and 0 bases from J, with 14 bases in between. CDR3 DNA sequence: TGTGCCAGCAGTTTAGTTGCTCCAGGTAGCTCCTACAATGAGCAGTTCTTC. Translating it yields CASSLVAPGSSYNEQFF.

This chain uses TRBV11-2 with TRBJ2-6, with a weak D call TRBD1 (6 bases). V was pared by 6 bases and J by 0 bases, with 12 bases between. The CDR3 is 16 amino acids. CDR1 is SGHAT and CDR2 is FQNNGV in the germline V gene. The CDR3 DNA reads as TGTGCCAGCAGACATCTCAGGGGCTCTGGGGCCAACGTCCTGACTTTC. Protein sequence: CASRHLRGSGANVLTF.

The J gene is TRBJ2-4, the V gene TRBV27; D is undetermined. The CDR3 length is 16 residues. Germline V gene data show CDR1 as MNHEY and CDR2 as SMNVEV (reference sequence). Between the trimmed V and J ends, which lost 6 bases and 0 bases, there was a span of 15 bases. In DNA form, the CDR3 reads TGTGCCAGCAGCTCGATAGCAAGGATAGCCAAAAACATTCAGTACTTC. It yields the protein CASSSIARIAKNIQYF.

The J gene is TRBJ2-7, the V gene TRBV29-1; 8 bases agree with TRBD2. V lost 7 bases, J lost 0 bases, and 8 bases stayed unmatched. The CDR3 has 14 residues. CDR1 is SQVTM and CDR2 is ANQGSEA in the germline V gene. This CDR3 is CSARLASSSYEQYF. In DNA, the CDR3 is TGCAGCGCCCGACTAGCGTCAAGCTCCTACGAGCAGTACTTC.

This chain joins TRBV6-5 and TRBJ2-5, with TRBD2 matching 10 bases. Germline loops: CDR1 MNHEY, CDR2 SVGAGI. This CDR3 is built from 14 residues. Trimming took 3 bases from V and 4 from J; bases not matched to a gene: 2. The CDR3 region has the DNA TGTGCCAGCAGTTATTGGACTAGCGGAGAGACCCAGTACTTC. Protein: CASSYWTSGETQYF.

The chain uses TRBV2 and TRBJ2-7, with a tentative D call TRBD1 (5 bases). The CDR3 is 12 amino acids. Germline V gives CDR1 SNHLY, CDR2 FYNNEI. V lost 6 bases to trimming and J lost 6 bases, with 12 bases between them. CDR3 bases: TGTGCCAGCAGACAGCAGGGCACCGAGCAGTACTTC. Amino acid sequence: CASRQQGTEQYF.

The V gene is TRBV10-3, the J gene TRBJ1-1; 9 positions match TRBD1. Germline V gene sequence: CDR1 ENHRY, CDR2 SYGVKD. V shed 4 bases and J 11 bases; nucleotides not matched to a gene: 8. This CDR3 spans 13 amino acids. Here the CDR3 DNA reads TGTGCCATCAGTGCGGGACAGGGAGAGGTCGCTTTCTTT. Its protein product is CAISAGQGEVAFF.

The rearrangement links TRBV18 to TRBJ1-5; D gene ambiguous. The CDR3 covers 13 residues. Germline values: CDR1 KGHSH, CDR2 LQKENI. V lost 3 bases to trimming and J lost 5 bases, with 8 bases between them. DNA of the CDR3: TGTGCCAGCTCACCGTACTTTGATCAGCCCCAGCATTTT. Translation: CASSPYFDQPQHF.